The entry that follows covers one T cell receptor beta chain sequence. These data are taken from a study of cytomegalovirus exposure and HLA in healthy donors. 13 Jbeta primers and 60 Vbeta primers were used for the PCR. The repertoire was sequenced with immunoSEQ multiplex PCR; TCRdb's copy has only in-frame clones and lacks some. The table includes about 250,000 clones, approximately 85% detected once. V trimming: 5 bases; J trimming: 6 bases; junction bases outside the gene matches: 5. The CDR3 length is 13 residues. Germline assignment: CDR1 MRHNA and CDR2 SNTAGT. Sequenced material: PBMCs. V gene TRBV6-4 combines with J gene TRBJ2-3, with TRBD1 identical over 7 bases. This receptor was identified in a girl aged 2-10 years in good health and CMV-seronegative. The CDR3 coding sequence is TGTGCCAGCAGTCGGACAGGACTGGATACGCAGTATTTT. It encodes CASSRTGLDTQYF.